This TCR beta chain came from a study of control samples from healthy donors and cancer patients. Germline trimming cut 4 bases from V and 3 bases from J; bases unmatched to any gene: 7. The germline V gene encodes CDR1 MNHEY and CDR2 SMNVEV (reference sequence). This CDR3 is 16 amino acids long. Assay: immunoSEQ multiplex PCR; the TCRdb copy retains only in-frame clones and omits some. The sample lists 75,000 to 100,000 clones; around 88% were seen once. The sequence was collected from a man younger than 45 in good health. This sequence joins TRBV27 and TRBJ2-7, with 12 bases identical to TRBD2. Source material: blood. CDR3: CASSSSSGRASYEQYF. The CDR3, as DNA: TGTGCCAGCAGTTCCTCTAGCGGGAGGGCCAGCTACGAGCAGTACTTC.